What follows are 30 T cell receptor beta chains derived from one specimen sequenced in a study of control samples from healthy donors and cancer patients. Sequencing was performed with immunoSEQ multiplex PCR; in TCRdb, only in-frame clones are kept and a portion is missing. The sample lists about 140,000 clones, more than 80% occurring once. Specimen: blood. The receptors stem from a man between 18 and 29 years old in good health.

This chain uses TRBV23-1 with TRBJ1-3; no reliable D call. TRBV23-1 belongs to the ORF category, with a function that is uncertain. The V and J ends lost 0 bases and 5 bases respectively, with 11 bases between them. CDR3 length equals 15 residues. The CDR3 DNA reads TGCGCCAGCAGTCAATCGGCGACGGAGCGAAACACCATATATTTT. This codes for CASSQSATERNTIYF.

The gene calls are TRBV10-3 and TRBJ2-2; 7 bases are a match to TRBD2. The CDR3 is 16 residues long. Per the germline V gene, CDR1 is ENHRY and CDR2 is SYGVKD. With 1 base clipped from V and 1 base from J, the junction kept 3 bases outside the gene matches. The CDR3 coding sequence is TGTGCCATCAGTGAGTTCGGCGGGGGGAACACCGGGGAGCTGTTTTTT. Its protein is CAISEFGGGNTGELFF.

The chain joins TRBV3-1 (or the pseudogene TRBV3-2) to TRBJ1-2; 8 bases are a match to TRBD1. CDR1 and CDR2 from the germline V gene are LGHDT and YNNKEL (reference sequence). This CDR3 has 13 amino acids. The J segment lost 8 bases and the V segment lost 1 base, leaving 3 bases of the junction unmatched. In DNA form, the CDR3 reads TGTGCCAGCAGCCAAGGGACAGGGCAAGGCTACACCTTC. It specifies CASSQGTGQGYTF.

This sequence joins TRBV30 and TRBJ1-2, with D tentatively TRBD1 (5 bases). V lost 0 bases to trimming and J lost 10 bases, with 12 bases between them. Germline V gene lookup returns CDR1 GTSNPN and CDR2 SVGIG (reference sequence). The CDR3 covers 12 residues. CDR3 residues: CAWSVGAGFYTF. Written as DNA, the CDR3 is TGTGCCTGGAGTGTAGGGGCTGGATTCTACACCTTC.

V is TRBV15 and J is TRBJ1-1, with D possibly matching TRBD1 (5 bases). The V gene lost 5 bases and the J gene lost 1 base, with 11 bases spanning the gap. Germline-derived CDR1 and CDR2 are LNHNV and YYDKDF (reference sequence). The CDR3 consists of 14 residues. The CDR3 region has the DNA TGTGCCACCAGCGACCAGGGAGGGAACACTGAAGCTTTCTTT. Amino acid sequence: CATSDQGGNTEAFF. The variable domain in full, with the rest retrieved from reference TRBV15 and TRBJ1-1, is DAMVIQNPRYQVTQFGKPVTLSCSQTLNHNVMYWYQQKSSQAPKLLFHYYDKDFNNEADTPDNFQSRRPNTSFCFLDIRSPGLGDTAMYLCATSDQGGNTEAFFGQGTRLTVV.

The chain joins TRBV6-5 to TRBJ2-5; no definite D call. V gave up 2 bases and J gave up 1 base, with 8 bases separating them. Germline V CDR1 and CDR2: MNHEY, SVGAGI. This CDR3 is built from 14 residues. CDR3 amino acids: CASSYGQIQETQYF. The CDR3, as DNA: TGTGCCAGCAGTTACGGGCAGATCCAAGAGACCCAGTACTTC.

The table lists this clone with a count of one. The CDR3 region has the DNA TGTGCCTGGAGTGTAGGCCCCCCCTGGCGGACCGGGGAGCTGTTTTTT. Protein product: CAWSVGPPWRTGELFF. The chain joins TRBV30 to TRBJ2-2, with unresolved D. The CDR3 covers 16 residues. CDR1 is GTSNPN, CDR2 SVGIG, per germline (reference sequence). Trimming stripped 0 bases from V and 5 bases from J, with 16 bases between.

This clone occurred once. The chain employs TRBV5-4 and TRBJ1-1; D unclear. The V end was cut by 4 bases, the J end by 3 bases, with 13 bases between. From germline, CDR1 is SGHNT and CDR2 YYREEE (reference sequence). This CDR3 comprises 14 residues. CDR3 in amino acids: CASSPRMIDTEAFF. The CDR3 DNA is TGTGCCAGCAGCCCAAGGATGATCGACACTGAAGCTTTCTTT.

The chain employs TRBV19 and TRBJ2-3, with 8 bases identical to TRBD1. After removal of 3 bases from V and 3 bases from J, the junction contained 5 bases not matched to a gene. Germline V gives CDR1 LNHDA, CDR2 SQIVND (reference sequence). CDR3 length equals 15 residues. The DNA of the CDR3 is TGTGCCAGTAGTATTGCAGGGGGCTTTACAGATACGCAGTATTTT. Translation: CASSIAGGFTDTQYF.

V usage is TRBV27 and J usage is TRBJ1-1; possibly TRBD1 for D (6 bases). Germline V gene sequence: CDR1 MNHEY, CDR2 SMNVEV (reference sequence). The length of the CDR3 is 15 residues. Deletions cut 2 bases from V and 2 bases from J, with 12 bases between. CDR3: CASSLSGGANTEAFF. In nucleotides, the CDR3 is TGTGCCAGCAGTTTAAGCGGGGGCGCAAACACTGAAGCTTTCTTT.

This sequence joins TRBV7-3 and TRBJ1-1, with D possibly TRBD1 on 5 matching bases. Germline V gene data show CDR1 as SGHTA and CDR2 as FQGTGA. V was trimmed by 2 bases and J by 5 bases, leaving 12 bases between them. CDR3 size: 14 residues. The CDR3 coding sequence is TGTGCCAGCAGCTTAGGCAGGGAGAAGACTGAAGCTTTCTTT. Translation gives CASSLGREKTEAFF.

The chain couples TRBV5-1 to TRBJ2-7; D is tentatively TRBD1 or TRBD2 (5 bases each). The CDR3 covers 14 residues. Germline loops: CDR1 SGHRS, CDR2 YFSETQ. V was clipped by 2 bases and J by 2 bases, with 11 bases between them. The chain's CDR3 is CASSFRDRTYEQYF. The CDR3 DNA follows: TGCGCCAGCAGCTTCAGGGACCGAACCTACGAGCAGTACTTC.

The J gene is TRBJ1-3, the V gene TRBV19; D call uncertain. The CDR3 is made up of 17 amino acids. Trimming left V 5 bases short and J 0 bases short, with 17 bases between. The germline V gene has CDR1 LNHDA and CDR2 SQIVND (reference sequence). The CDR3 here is CASSLTPTRYSGNTIYF. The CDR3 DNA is TGTGCCAGTAGTTTGACACCTACGAGATACTCTGGAAACACCATATATTTT.

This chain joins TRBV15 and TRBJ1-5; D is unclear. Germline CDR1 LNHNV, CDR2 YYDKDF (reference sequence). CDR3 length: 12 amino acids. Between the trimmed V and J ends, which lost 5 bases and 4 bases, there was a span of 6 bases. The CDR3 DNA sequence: TGTGCCACCAGCGAAGGGAATCAGCCCCAGCATTTT. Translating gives CATSEGNQPQHF.

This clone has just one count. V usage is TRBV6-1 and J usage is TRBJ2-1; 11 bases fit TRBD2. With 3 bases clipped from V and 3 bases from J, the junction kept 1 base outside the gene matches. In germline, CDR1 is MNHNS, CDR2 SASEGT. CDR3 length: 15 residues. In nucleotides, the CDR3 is TGTGCCAGCAGTGATGGACTAGCGGGCTACAATGAGCAGTTCTTC. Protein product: CASSDGLAGYNEQFF.

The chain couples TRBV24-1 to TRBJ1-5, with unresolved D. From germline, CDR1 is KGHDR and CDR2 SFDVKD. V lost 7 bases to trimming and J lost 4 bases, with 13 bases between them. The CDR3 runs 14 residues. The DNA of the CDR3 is TGTGCCACCAGCCCCGGGCCCCAAAATCAGCCCCAGCATTTT. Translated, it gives CATSPGPQNQPQHF.

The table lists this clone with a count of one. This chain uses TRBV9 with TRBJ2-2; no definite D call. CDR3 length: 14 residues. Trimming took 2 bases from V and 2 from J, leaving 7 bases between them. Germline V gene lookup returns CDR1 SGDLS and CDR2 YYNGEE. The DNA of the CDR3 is TGTGCCAGCAGCGTTTGGCTAAACACCGGGGAGCTGTTTTTT. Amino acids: CASSVWLNTGELFF.

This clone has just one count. This CDR3 reads CASSQDTRHGSYEQYF. The CDR3 DNA reads as TGTGCCAGCAGCCAAGATACTAGGCACGGGTCCTACGAGCAGTACTTC. The chain employs TRBV14 and TRBJ2-7, with D possibly being TRBD2 (5 bases). The germline gives CDR1 SGHDN, CDR2 FVKESK. V was clipped by 0 bases and J by 1 base, with 13 bases between them. The length of the CDR3 is 16 residues.

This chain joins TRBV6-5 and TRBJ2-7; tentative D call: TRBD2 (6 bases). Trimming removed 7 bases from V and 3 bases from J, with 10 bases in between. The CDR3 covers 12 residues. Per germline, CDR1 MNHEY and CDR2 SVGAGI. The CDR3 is CASIAANYEQYF. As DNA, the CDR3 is TGTGCCAGCATAGCGGCGAACTACGAGCAGTACTTC.

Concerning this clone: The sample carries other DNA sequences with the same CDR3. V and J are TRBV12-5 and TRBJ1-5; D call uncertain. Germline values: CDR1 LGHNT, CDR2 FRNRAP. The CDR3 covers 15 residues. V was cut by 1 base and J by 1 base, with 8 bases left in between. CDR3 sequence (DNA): TGTGCTAGTGGTTTGGGACGGCCGAGCAATCAGCCCCAGCATTTT. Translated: CASGLGRPSNQPQHF.

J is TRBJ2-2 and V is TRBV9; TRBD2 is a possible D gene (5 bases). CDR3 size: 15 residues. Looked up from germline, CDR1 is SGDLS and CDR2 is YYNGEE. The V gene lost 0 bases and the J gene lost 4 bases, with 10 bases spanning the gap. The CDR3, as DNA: TGTGCCAGCAGCGTAGCCGGGGTTGGCACCGGGGAGCTGTTTTTT. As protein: CASSVAGVGTGELFF.

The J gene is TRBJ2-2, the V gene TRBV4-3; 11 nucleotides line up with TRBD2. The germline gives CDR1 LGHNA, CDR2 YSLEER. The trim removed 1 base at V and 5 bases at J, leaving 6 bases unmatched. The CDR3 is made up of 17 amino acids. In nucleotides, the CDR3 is TGCGCCAGCAGCCAAGGGCTAGCGGGGGGTATGACCGGGGAGCTGTTTTTT. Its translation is CASSQGLAGGMTGELFF.

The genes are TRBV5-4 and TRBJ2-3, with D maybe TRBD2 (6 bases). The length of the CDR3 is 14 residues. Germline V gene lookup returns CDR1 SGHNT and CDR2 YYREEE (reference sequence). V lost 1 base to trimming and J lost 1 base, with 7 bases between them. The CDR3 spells CASSLLAGTDTQYF. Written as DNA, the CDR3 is TGTGCCAGCAGCTTGTTAGCGGGCACAGATACGCAGTATTTT.

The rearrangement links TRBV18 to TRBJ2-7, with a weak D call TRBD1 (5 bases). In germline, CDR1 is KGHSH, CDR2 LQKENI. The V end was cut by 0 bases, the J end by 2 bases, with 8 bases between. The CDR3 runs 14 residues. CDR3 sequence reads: CASSPPQGTYEQYF. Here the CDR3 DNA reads TGTGCCAGCTCACCACCCCAGGGAACCTACGAGCAGTACTTC. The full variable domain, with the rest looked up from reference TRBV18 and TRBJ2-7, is NAGVMQNPRHLVRRRGQEARLRCSPMKGHSHVYWYRQLPEEGLKFMVYLQKENIIDESGMPKERFSAEFPKEGPSILRIQQVVRGDSAAYFCASSPPQGTYEQYFGPGTRLTVT.

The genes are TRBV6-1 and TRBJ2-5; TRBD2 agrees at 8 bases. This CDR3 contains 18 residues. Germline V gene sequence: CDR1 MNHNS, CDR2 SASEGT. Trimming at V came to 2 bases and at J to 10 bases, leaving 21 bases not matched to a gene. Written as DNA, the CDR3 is TGTGCCAGCAGTGAACGAAAAGCGGGGGCGTCCAAGGGGGACCACCAGTACTTC. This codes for CASSERKAGASKGDHQYF.

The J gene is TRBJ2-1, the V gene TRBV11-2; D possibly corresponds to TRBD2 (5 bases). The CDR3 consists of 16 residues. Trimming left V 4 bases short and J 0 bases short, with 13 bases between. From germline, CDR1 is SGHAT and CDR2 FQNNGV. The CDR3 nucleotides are TGTGCCAGCAGCTCCGGACGGGGATACTCCTACAATGAGCAGTTCTTC. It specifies CASSSGRGYSYNEQFF.

CDR3 DNA: TGTGCCTGGAGTCCGGGGGCGGGCACCGGGGAGCTGTTTTTT. This gives the protein CAWSPGAGTGELFF. The gene calls are TRBV30 and TRBJ2-2, with D possibly called TRBD1 or TRBD2 (6 bases each). CDR1 and CDR2 from the germline V gene are GTSNPN and SVGIG (reference sequence). Between the trimmed V and J ends, which lost 2 bases and 4 bases, there was a span of 11 bases. This CDR3 spans 14 amino acids.

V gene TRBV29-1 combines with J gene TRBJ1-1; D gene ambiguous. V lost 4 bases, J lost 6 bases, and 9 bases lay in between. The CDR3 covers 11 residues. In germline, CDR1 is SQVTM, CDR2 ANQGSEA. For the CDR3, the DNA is TGCAGCGTTGTTGTAACATCTGAAGCTTTCTTT. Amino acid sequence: CSVVVTSEAFF.

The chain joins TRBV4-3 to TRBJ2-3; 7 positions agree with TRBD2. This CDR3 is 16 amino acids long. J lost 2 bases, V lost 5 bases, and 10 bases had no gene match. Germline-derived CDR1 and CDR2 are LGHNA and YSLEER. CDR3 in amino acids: CASSVTTSQHTDTQYF. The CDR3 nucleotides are TGCGCCAGCAGCGTAACGACTAGCCAGCACACAGATACGCAGTATTTT.

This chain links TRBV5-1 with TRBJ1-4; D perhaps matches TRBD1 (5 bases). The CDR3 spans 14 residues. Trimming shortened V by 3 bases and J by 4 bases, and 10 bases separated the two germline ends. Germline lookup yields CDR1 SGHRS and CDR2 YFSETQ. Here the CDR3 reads CASSSGTLNEKLFF. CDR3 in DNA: TGCGCCAGCAGCTCCGGGACGCTTAATGAAAAACTGTTTTTT. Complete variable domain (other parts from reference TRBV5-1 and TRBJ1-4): KAGVTQTPRYLIKTRGQQVTLSCSPISGHRSVSWYQQTPGQGLQFLFEYFSETQRNKGNFPGRFSGRQFSNSRSEMNVSTLELGDSALYLCASSSGTLNEKLFFGSGTQLSVL.